Shown below are 28 T cell receptor beta chains from a single sample sequenced in a study of OX40 agonist ivuxolimab in advanced cancers. The library was produced with the immunoSEQ multiplex PCR assay. Drawn from immuneACCESS, this table holds only the in-frame rearrangements with V and J called that TCRdb kept. Clones are partly lost; checked studies trace under half to an unresolved V gene and leave the rest unexplained. Within this sample are roughly 75,000 clones, with roughly nine tenths of them counted one time only. Roughly 1.1% of the sample rests with the top ten. Here the sequenced sample was CD4+ or CD8+ T cells sorted from blood, taken in a trial of the OX40 agonist ivuxolimab. These receptors were taken from an adult with an advanced solid tumor such as melanoma, head and neck, liver or kidney cancer.

The CDR3 loop is CASRSGKGDTGELFF. For the CDR3, the DNA is TGCGCCAGCAGAAGCGGGAAAGGAGACACCGGGGAGCTGTTTTTT. The genes are TRBV5-1 and TRBJ2-2; 7 positions agree with TRBD2. Trimming took 5 bases from V and 3 from J; bases not matched to a gene: 7. CDR3 size: 15 residues. Germline V lookup: CDR1 SGHRS, CDR2 YFSETQ.

The chain employs TRBV2 and TRBJ1-2; no firm D call. CDR1 and CDR2 from the germline V gene are SNHLY and FYNNEI. V was shortened by 2 bases and J by 0 bases, with 10 bases between the two germline ends. CDR3 length equals 15 residues. CDR3 coding DNA: TGTGCCAGCAGTGAACAGCGCACAACTAACTATGGCTACACCTTC. Translated: CASSEQRTTNYGYTF.

The genes are TRBV19 and TRBJ1-4; D possibly corresponds to TRBD1 (6 bases). The V end was cut by 6 bases, the J end by 8 bases, with 13 bases between. Germline loops: CDR1 LNHDA, CDR2 SQIVND (reference sequence). CDR3 length: 13 amino acids. For the CDR3, the DNA is TGTGCCAGTAGCCCGAACAGGGACGAAAAACTGTTTTTT. It encodes CASSPNRDEKLFF.

The CDR3 nucleotides read TGTGCCAGCAGCTTCCGGGACAGGAGCCAAGAGACCCAGTACTTC. This gives the protein CASSFRDRSQETQYF. This chain uses TRBV7-2 with TRBJ2-5; the match to TRBD1 covers 8 bases. With V trimmed by 3 bases and J by 1 base, 4 bases remained unmatched. The germline gives CDR1 SGHTA, CDR2 FQGNSA. CDR3 length equals 15 residues.

The chain is built from TRBV19 and TRBJ2-5; D gene uncertain. Germline V CDR1 and CDR2: LNHDA, SQIVND (reference sequence). This CDR3 region has 12 residues. Trimming cost V 5 bases and J 5 bases, with 9 bases left between them. The CDR3 reads CASSGGSETQYF. CDR3 DNA sequence: TGTGCCAGTAGTGGCGGCTCGGAGACCCAGTACTTC.

J is TRBJ2-3 and V is TRBV25-1, with D unresolved. Germline values: CDR1 MGHDK, CDR2 SYGVNS. V shed 4 bases and J shed 6 bases, with 11 bases lying between them. The CDR3 is made up of 13 amino acids. The CDR3 region is CASSASGLDTQYF. The DNA for the CDR3 is TGTGCCAGCAGTGCGTCGGGCCTGGATACGCAGTATTTT.

As DNA, the CDR3 is TGTGCCAGTACCGAGTTGTACAGGGGGCCCGATGAGCAGTTCTTC. Encoded protein: CASTELYRGPDEQFF. The chain joins TRBV28 to TRBJ2-1; TRBD1 aligns across 9 bases. V lost 9 bases, J lost 8 bases, and 14 bases stayed unmatched. The CDR3 runs 15 residues. Looked up from germline, CDR1 is MDHEN and CDR2 is SYDVKM.

The chain carries TRBV5-1 and TRBJ1-4, with TRBD1 matching over 7 bases. V gave up 5 bases and J gave up 3 bases; unmatched junction bases: 7. The CDR3 totals 15 residues. The germline V gene has CDR1 SGHRS and CDR2 YFSETQ. In DNA form, the CDR3 reads TGCGCCAGCAGTAATTCAGGGGGACCTAATGAAAAACTGTTTTTT. This sequence encodes CASSNSGGPNEKLFF.

The rearrangement uses TRBV7-9 and TRBJ1-5; 7 nucleotides align to TRBD1. V lost 5 bases and J lost 0; bases outside the gene matches: 1. CDR3 size: 14 residues. Germline V gene data show CDR1 as SEHNR and CDR2 as FQNEAQ (reference sequence). The CDR3 region is CASSGDSSNQPQHF. The CDR3 nucleotides are TGTGCCAGCAGCGGGGACAGTAGCAATCAGCCCCAGCATTTT.

Only a few counts were recorded for this clone. The V call is TRBV7-3, the J call TRBJ2-3; 8 bases match TRBD1. In germline, CDR1 is SGHTA, CDR2 FQGTGA. The J segment lost 5 bases and the V segment lost 6 bases, leaving 7 bases of the junction unmatched. This CDR3 is built from 14 residues. CDR3 protein: CASSRFTGGDTQYF. The DNA of the CDR3 is TGTGCCAGCAGTCGTTTTACAGGGGGAGATACGCAGTATTTT.

A single count supports this clone. The rearrangement uses TRBV19 and TRBJ2-6, with 7 positions matching TRBD2. Trimming took 6 bases from V and 2 from J; bases not matched to a gene: 7. Germline V gene lookup returns CDR1 LNHDA and CDR2 SQIVND (reference sequence). The CDR3 extends over 16 amino acids. CDR3 loop: CASRGKGTTGANVLTF. CDR3 nucleotide sequence: TGTGCCAGTAGGGGTAAGGGGACTACTGGGGCCAACGTCCTGACTTTC.

As concerns this clone: A read error may account for a junction end that differs from germline. The V call is TRBV5-4, the J call TRBJ2-2; a possible D gene is TRBD1 (6 bases). CDR1 and CDR2 from the germline V gene are SGHNT and YYREEE (reference sequence). The CDR3 is 14 amino acids. The CDR3 nucleotides read TGTGCCAGCAGATTGGACAGCGTATTAGGGGAGCTGTTTTTT. This encodes CASRLDSVLGELFF.

The gene calls are TRBV6-6 and TRBJ2-1, with D perhaps matching TRBD1 (5 bases). Per germline, CDR1 MNHNY and CDR2 SVGAGI (reference sequence). Trimming cost V 5 bases and J 6 bases, with 8 bases left between them. The CDR3 extends over 12 amino acids. CDR3 region: CASSPDTNEQFF. The CDR3 DNA sequence: TGTGCCAGCAGTCCGGACACCAATGAGCAGTTCTTC.

V gene TRBV7-2 combines with J gene TRBJ2-1, with 12 bases fitting TRBD2. The CDR3 length is 19 residues. Germline-derived CDR1 and CDR2 are SGHTA and FQGNSA. The V gene end was trimmed by 6 bases and the J gene end by 6 bases; junction bases not matched to a gene: 18. In DNA form, the CDR3 reads TGTGCCAGCAGGGACAGGGATAGACTAGCGGGAGAAATGGGCAATGAGCAGTTCTTC. Translation: CASRDRDRLAGEMGNEQFF.

The chain carries TRBV19 and TRBJ2-7; maybe TRBD2 (7 bases). The V end lost 6 bases, the J end lost 0 bases, and 15 bases lay between the germline ends. CDR3 size: 15 residues. Germline loops: CDR1 LNHDA, CDR2 SQIVND (reference sequence). CDR3 DNA: TGTGCCAGTAGACCCGGTGGGGGGGCCTCCTACGAGCAGTACTTC. Amino acid sequence: CASRPGGGASYEQYF. Combining the CDR3 with reference TRBV19 and TRBJ2-7 gives the whole variable domain DGGITQSPKYLFRKEGQNVTLSCEQNLNHDAMYWYRQDPGQGLRLIYYSQIVNDFQKGDIAEGYSVSREKKESFPLTVTSAQKNPTAFYLCASRPGGGASYEQYFGPGTRLTVT.

The chain has TRBV19 and TRBJ2-1; 8 bases are a match to TRBD2. V gave up 5 bases and J gave up 8 bases; unmatched junction bases: 8. The CDR3 spans 14 residues. Germline CDR1 LNHDA, CDR2 SQIVND (reference sequence). The DNA of the CDR3 is TGTGCCAGTAGTGTAAAAGCGGGAGCGGATGAGCAGTTCTTC. It encodes CASSVKAGADEQFF.

This clone was picked up a small number of times. The V gene is TRBV28, the J gene TRBJ1-2, with D unresolved. Germline V gene sequence: CDR1 MDHEN, CDR2 SYDVKM. Trimming shortened V by 4 bases and J by 2 bases, and 5 bases separated the two germline ends. The CDR3 consists of 12 residues. For the CDR3, the DNA is TGTGCCAGCAGTTGGTACAACTATGGCTACACCTTC. This gives the protein CASSWYNYGYTF.

This clone was picked up a small number of times. The chain recombines TRBV7-7 with TRBJ2-1; possibly TRBD2 for D (5 bases). The CDR3 loop spans 14 amino acids. Trimming left V 5 bases short and J 0 bases short, with 8 bases between. CDR1 is SSHAT, CDR2 FNYEAQ, per germline (reference sequence). Here the CDR3 DNA reads TGTGCCAGCAGCGCTGAGGGCTCCTACAATGAGCAGTTCTTC. It encodes CASSAEGSYNEQFF.

The V gene is TRBV29-1, the J gene TRBJ1-2; the match to TRBD1 covers 8 bases. J gave up 7 bases and V 4 bases, and 14 bases lay outside the gene matches. This CDR3 contains 15 residues. Looked up from germline, CDR1 is SQVTM and CDR2 is ANQGSEA. For the CDR3, the DNA is TGCAGCGTTGCTCGTGGTGCGGCAGGGGGCGGTGGCTACACCTTC. This translates into CSVARGAAGGGGYTF.

The rearrangement uses TRBV5-4 and TRBJ2-2, with D tentatively TRBD1 (6 bases). V lost 1 base and J lost 6, with 7 bases in between. Germline V gives CDR1 SGHNT, CDR2 YYREEE (reference sequence). This CDR3 spans 13 amino acids. CDR3 sequence reads: CASSLTGSGELFF. CDR3 in DNA: TGTGCCAGCAGCTTGACAGGGTCCGGGGAGCTGTTTTTT.

V and J are TRBV28 and TRBJ1-2; TRBD1 matches 10 bases. Germline lookup yields CDR1 MDHEN and CDR2 SYDVKM. Unmatched junction bases numbered 10, after V lost 4 bases and J lost 8 bases. The CDR3 runs 15 residues. In DNA, the CDR3 is TGTGCCAGCAGTTCCGTACCCGGGACAGGGGTCGGCTACACCTTC. Its translation is CASSSVPGTGVGYTF.

The V call is TRBV19, the J call TRBJ1-1, with D unclear. Deletions cut 0 bases from V and 6 bases from J, with 14 bases between. The CDR3 is made up of 15 amino acids. From germline, CDR1 is LNHDA and CDR2 SQIVND (reference sequence). In DNA, the CDR3 is TGTGCCAGTAGTATAGATCTAAGGCGGGGAGCTGAAGCTTTCTTT. It translates to CASSIDLRRGAEAFF.

The J gene is TRBJ2-5, the V gene TRBV6-6, with TRBD1 matching 9 bases. Per germline, CDR1 MNHNY and CDR2 SVGAGI (reference sequence). The junction had 6 bases not matched to a gene; V was cut back by 5 bases and J by 5 bases. This CDR3 is 14 amino acids long. The CDR3 DNA is TGTGCCAGCAGTGACAGGGGGGGCAGGGAGACCCAGTACTTC. Translating gives CASSDRGGRETQYF.

This chain uses TRBV7-2 with TRBJ1-5; TRBD1 agrees at 9 bases. The ends lost 5 bases at V and 7 bases at J; junction bases unmatched: 3. Germline CDR1 is SGHTA and CDR2 is FQGNSA. The CDR3 length is 13 residues. This CDR3 is CASSGQGSQPQHF. CDR3 bases: TGTGCCAGCAGCGGACAGGGGAGCCAGCCCCAGCATTTT.

This chain links TRBV6-1 with TRBJ2-1; D is perhaps TRBD1 (6 bases). Trimming stripped 3 bases from V and 5 bases from J, with 8 bases between. Germline CDR1 MNHNS, CDR2 SASEGT. The CDR3 runs to 13 residues. DNA of the CDR3: TGTGCCAGCAGTGACAGGGGAGACAATGAGCAGTTCTTC. Translated, it gives CASSDRGDNEQFF.

The chain is built from TRBV10-3 and TRBJ2-1; 10 bases are shared with TRBD2. From germline, CDR1 is ENHRY and CDR2 SYGVKD. The CDR3 loop spans 15 amino acids. Trimming removed 2 bases from V and 5 bases from J; junction bases left unmatched: 3. The CDR3 DNA reads TGTGCCATCAGTGAGACTAGCGGGATGAACAATGAGCAGTTCTTC. Amino acids: CAISETSGMNNEQFF.

This chain uses TRBV15 with TRBJ2-7; D gene ambiguous. This CDR3 contains 12 residues. Trimming cost V 1 base and J 6 bases, with 7 bases left between them. From germline, CDR1 is LNHNV and CDR2 YYDKDF (reference sequence). The CDR3 sequence: CATSRVSTEQYF. The CDR3 DNA reads TGTGCCACCAGCAGAGTAAGTACCGAGCAGTACTTC. Drawing the rest from reference TRBV15 and TRBJ2-7, the complete variable domain is DAMVIQNPRYQVTQFGKPVTLSCSQTLNHNVMYWYQQKSSQAPKLLFHYYDKDFNNEADTPDNFQSRRPNTSFCFLDIRSPGLGDTAMYLCATSRVSTEQYFGPGTRLTVT.

Here the CDR3 DNA reads TGTGCCAGCTCCGGCGGGACAGGGGAGTCTGGGGCCAACGTCCTGACTTTC. As protein: CASSGGTGESGANVLTF. This rearrangement joins TRBV18 to TRBJ2-6, with TRBD1 matching 10 bases. Germline V gene data show CDR1 as KGHSH and CDR2 as LQKENI. The length of the CDR3 is 17 residues. Trimming removed 6 bases from V and 1 base from J; junction bases left unmatched: 6. The whole variable domain, filled in from reference TRBV18 and TRBJ2-6, reads NAGVMQNPRHLVRRRGQEARLRCSPMKGHSHVYWYRQLPEEGLKFMVYLQKENIIDESGMPKERFSAEFPKEGPSILRIQQVVRGDSAAYFCASSGGTGESGANVLTFGAGSRLTVL.